These 21 T cell receptor beta chains were sequenced from one sample in a study of T cell repertoires in cytomegalovirus infection. TCRdb passed the reads through MiXCR, listing each CDR3 protein once. Of some 700,000 distinct CDR3 sequences in the sample, 35% are singletons; the top ten hold around 2.8%. Sequencing used PBMCs. The source of these receptors is a human donor in good health (CMV status not recorded). Some clones in this sample may be carry-over from other donors' samples.

V usage is TRBV7-4 and J usage is TRBJ2-1; D not resolved. V lost 1 base to trimming and J lost 7 bases, with 5 bases between them. CDR1 and CDR2 from the germline V gene are SGHVT and SQSDAQ. This CDR3 has 12 residues. CDR3 sequence: CASSLEPNEQFF. DNA for the CDR3: TGTGCCAGCAGCTTAGAGCCAAATGAGCAGTTCTTC. The full variable domain, in which reference TRBV7-4 and TRBJ2-1 provide the parts outside the CDR3, is GAGVSQSPRYKVAKRGRDVALRCDSISGHVTLYWYRQTLGQGSEVLTYSQSDAQRDKSGRPSGRFSAERPERSVSTLKIQRTEQGDSAVYLCASSLEPNEQFFGPGTRLTVL.

This clonotype was detected once. This sequence joins TRBV5-1 and TRBJ2-1; TRBD2 matches 7 bases. The V segment lost 8 bases and the J segment 6 bases; nucleotides outside the gene matches: 11. The germline CDR1 and CDR2 sequences are SGHRS and YFSETQ. The CDR3 totals 14 residues. The DNA for the CDR3 is TGCGCCAGAAGCGAGGGAGGGGCCTCCAATGAGCAGTTCTTC. It yields the protein CARSEGGASNEQFF.

V is TRBV7-2 and J is TRBJ1-5; a possible D gene is TRBD1 (6 bases). The V gene's germline CDR1 is SGHTA and CDR2 FQGNSA. V was shortened by 5 bases and J by 0 bases, with 17 bases between the two germline ends. The CDR3 spans 17 residues. CDR3 in amino acids: CASSRQPGQYSNQPQHF. CDR3 DNA: TGTGCCAGCAGCCGTCAGCCGGGACAATATAGCAATCAGCCCCAGCATTTT. Drawing the rest from reference TRBV7-2 and TRBJ1-5, the complete variable domain is GAGVSQSPSNKVTEKGKDVELRCDPISGHTALYWYRQSLGQGLEFLIYFQGNSAPDKSGLPSDRFSAERTGGSVSTLTIQRTQQEDSAVYLCASSRQPGQYSNQPQHFGDGTRLSIL.

V and J are TRBV30 and TRBJ1-6; 7 bases line up with TRBD1. Germline V CDR1 and CDR2: GTSNPN, SVGIG (reference sequence). J was trimmed by 0 bases and V by 2 bases; bases with no gene match: 7. This CDR3 comprises 17 residues. CDR3 sequence (DNA): TGTGCCTGGAGTAACTGGACAGGTTTCTCCTATAATTCACCCCTCCACTTT. It yields the protein CAWSNWTGFSYNSPLHF.

V is TRBV29-1 and J is TRBJ2-7, with TRBD2 matching 9 bases. The CDR3 totals 13 residues. Germline loops: CDR1 SQVTM, CDR2 ANQGSEA. V dropped 5 bases and J dropped 0; count of bases not matched to a gene: 2. This chain's CDR3 is CSVLAGASYEQYF. The CDR3 nucleotides read TGCAGCGTTTTAGCGGGAGCCTCCTACGAGCAGTACTTC.

This clonotype was counted only a few times. The chain combines TRBV4-1 with TRBJ2-2; D gene ambiguous. Trimming shortened V by 3 bases and J by 2 bases, and 7 bases separated the two germline ends. Germline V CDR1 and CDR2: MGHRA, YSYEKL. The CDR3 runs to 14 residues. CDR3 bases: TGCGCCAGCAGCCAGCAGCTAAACACCGGGGAGCTGTTTTTT. It specifies CASSQQLNTGELFF.

Only a few counts were recorded for this clonotype. This chain uses TRBV28 with TRBJ2-3, with 7 bases that match TRBD1. Germline CDR1 and CDR2: MDHEN and SYDVKM. The CDR3 contains 15 residues. The V gene end was trimmed by 9 bases and the J gene end by 2 bases; junction bases not matched to a gene: 11. The CDR3 DNA is TGTGCCAGTAACAGGGCTAAGGGGGCCACAGATACGCAGTATTTT. Its protein product is CASNRAKGATDTQYF.

Points on this clonotype: The CDR3 does not end in the conserved phenylalanine or tryptophan, so this is likely a read error. The chain is built from TRBV28 and TRBJ2-5; no reliable D call. With 3 bases removed from V and 4 bases from J, the gap between germline ends came to 24 bases. The CDR3 consists of 18 residues. Germline V gives CDR1 MDHEN, CDR2 SYDVKM. Here the CDR3 reads CASSLSAGLGSLGETQYL. CDR3 coding DNA: TGTGCCAGCAGTTTGTCTGCCGGGTTGGGCAGTTTGGGAGAGACCCAGTACTTA.

This rearrangement joins TRBV29-1 to TRBJ2-2; no clear D gene. The germline V gene has CDR1 SQVTM and CDR2 ANQGSEA. The CDR3 extends over 11 amino acids. V was cut by 4 bases and J by 4 bases, with 4 bases left in between. This CDR3 reads CSVVVTGELFF. In nucleotides, the CDR3 is TGCAGCGTTGTAGTCACCGGGGAGCTGTTTTTT.

This clonotype has a handful of counts. The gene calls are TRBV12-3 or TRBV12-4 and TRBJ2-7, with D perhaps assigned TRBD1 or TRBD2 (6 bases each). CDR3 size: 14 residues. Trimming stripped 6 bases from V and 5 bases from J, with 17 bases between. CDR3 amino acids: CASSPYHGGDEQYF. CDR3 coding DNA: TGTGCCAGCAGCCCCTACCACGGGGGCGACGAGCAGTACTTC.

The V call is TRBV27, the J call TRBJ2-3; 8 nucleotides align to TRBD2. V dropped 5 bases and J dropped 2; count of bases not matched to a gene: 12. From germline, CDR1 is MNHEY and CDR2 SMNVEV (reference sequence). The CDR3 has 17 residues. CDR3 in amino acids: CASSTTGKAGDTDTQYF. The CDR3 nucleotides read TGTGCCAGCAGTACCACAGGGAAAGCGGGAGACACAGATACGCAGTATTTT.

The J gene is TRBJ1-1, the V gene TRBV20-1; tentatively, D is TRBD1 (5 bases). V was cut by 4 bases and J by 5 bases, with 11 bases left in between. The CDR3 totals 12 residues. Germline-derived CDR1 and CDR2 are DFQATT and SNEGSKA (reference sequence). The CDR3 bases are TGCAGTGCTACTAGGGGAGAAACTGAAGCTTTCTTT. Translated, it gives CSATRGETEAFF.

This clonotype came up a few times. CDR3 nucleotides: TGCAGTGCTAGAGATAATAGGCGCGGGAAACGGAGTAATTCACCCCTCCACTTT. Translation gives CSARDNRRGKRSNSPLHF. The chain recombines TRBV20-1 with TRBJ1-6; D is undetermined. CDR1 and CDR2 from the germline V gene are DFQATT and SNEGSKA (reference sequence). The CDR3 covers 18 residues. Trimming removed 0 bases at V and 6 bases at J, with 21 bases between.

This clonotype was counted between two and nine times. J is TRBJ1-4 and V is TRBV20-1; no reliable D call. Trimming cost V 2 bases and J 7 bases, with 8 bases left between them. Germline CDR1 is DFQATT and CDR2 is SNEGSKA (reference sequence). The CDR3 totals 12 residues. The CDR3 DNA is TGCAGTGCTAGACGGGCGGGTGAAAAACTGTTTTTT. Translated, it gives CSARRAGEKLFF.

This chain uses TRBV12-3 or TRBV12-4 with TRBJ2-1; TRBD2 is a possible D gene (6 bases). The ends were cut back, 5 bases at V and 8 bases at J, with 13 bases in the middle. CDR3 length: 13 amino acids. The CDR3 reads CASSPGLVYEQFF. The CDR3, as DNA: TGTGCCAGCAGTCCGGGACTCGTATATGAGCAGTTCTTC.

This clonotype has just a few counts. This chain uses TRBV11-2 with TRBJ1-6, with D tentatively TRBD1 (6 bases). The CDR3 consists of 17 residues. V gave up 5 bases and J gave up 5 bases, with 19 bases separating them. Germline CDR1 and CDR2: SGHAT and FQNNGV. Here the CDR3 DNA reads TGTGCCAGCAGCCCTCCAAACAGGGTTCACGATAATTCACCCCTCCACTTT. Protein sequence: CASSPPNRVHDNSPLHF.

This chain links TRBV27 with TRBJ2-1; a possible D gene is TRBD1 (6 bases). The V and J ends lost 5 bases and 4 bases respectively, with 18 bases between them. Germline V gives CDR1 MNHEY, CDR2 SMNVEV (reference sequence). CDR3 size: 16 residues. DNA for the CDR3: TGTGCCAGCAGTATAAGAGCCGGGACACCTTACAATGAGCAGTTCTTC. This codes for CASSIRAGTPYNEQFF.

This clonotype was detected many times. The J gene is TRBJ1-2, the V gene TRBV15; D perhaps matches TRBD1 (5 bases). The V gene's germline CDR1 is LNHNV and CDR2 YYDKDF (reference sequence). Trimming took off 0 bases at V and 4 bases at J, with 12 bases between the two ends. The CDR3 length is 15 residues. CDR3 nucleotides: TGTGCCACCAGCAGAGACAGGGCGAGAGGCTATGGCTACACCTTC. Translation gives CATSRDRARGYGYTF.

Only a few counts were recorded for this clonotype. J is TRBJ2-1 and V is TRBV19; no reliable D call. CDR1 is LNHDA, CDR2 SQIVND, per germline (reference sequence). This CDR3 region has 15 residues. Trimming took off 4 bases at V and 2 bases at J, with 12 bases between the two ends. As DNA, the CDR3 is TGTGCCAGTAGTAAGGTTCCCCGAGCCTACAATGAGCAGTTCTTC. Amino acid sequence: CASSKVPRAYNEQFF.

This clonotype has only a few counts. The J gene is TRBJ1-5, the V gene TRBV2; 12 bases map to TRBD1. This CDR3 is 17 amino acids long. Trimming took 6 bases from V and 1 from J; bases not matched to a gene: 7. The germline V gene has CDR1 SNHLY and CDR2 FYNNEI. The CDR3 DNA follows: TGTGCCAGCAGAGCCGGGACAGGGGGCCTCAGCAATCAGCCCCAGCATTTT. Amino acid sequence: CASRAGTGGLSNQPQHF.

This clonotype has more than one count but fewer than ten. This chain connects TRBV19 to TRBJ1-1; TRBD1 matches at 7 bases. The CDR3 is made up of 15 amino acids. The J segment lost 6 bases and the V segment lost 5 bases, leaving 12 bases of the junction unmatched. CDR1 is LNHDA and CDR2 is SQIVND in the germline V gene (reference sequence). The CDR3 DNA sequence: TGTGCCAGTAGTCTGAGGGGGCCCGGAGGCGCTGAAGCTTTCTTT. Translated: CASSLRGPGGAEAFF.